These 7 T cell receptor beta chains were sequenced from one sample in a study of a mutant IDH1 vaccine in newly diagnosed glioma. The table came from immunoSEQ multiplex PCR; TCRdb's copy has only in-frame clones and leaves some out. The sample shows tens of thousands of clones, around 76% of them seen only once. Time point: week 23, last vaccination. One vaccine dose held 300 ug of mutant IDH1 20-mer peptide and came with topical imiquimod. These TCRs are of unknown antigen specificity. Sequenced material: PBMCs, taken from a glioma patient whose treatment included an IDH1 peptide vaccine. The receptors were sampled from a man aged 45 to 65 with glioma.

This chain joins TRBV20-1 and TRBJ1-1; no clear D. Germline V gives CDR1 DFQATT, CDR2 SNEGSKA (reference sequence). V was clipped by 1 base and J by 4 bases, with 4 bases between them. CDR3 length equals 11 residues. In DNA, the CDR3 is TGCAGTGCTAGAGTGAGCACTGAAGCTTTCTTT. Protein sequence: CSARVSTEAFF.

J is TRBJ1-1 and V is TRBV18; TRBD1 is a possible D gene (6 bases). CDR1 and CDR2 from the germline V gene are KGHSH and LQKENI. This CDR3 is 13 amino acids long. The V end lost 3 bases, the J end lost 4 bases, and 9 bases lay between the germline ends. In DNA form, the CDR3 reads TGTGCCAGCTCACCCAGGGGTTCCACTGAAGCTTTCTTT. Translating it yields CASSPRGSTEAFF.

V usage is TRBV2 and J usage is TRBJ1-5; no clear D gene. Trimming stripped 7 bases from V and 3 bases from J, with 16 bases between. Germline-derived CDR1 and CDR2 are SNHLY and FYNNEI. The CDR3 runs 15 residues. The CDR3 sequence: CASMDGRVSNQPQHF. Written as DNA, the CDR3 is TGTGCCAGCATGGACGGGAGGGTATCCAATCAGCCCCAGCATTTT.

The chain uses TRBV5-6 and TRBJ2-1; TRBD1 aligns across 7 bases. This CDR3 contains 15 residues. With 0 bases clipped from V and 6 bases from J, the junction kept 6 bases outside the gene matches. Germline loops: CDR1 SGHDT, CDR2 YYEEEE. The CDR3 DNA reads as TGTGCCAGCAGCTTGGGACAGGGATACCTCAATGAGCAGTTCTTC. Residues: CASSLGQGYLNEQFF.

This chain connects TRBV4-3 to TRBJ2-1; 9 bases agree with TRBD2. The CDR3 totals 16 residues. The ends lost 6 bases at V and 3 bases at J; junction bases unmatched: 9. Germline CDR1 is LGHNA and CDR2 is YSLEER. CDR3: CASSVVGGGDYNEQFF. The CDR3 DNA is TGCGCCAGCAGTGTGGTAGGCGGGGGGGACTACAATGAGCAGTTCTTC.

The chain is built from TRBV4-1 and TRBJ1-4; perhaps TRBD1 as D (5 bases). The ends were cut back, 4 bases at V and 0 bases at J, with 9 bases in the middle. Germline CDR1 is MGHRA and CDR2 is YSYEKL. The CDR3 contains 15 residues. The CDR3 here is CASSLAGTTNEKLFF. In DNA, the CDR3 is TGCGCCAGCAGCCTTGCAGGGACAACTAATGAAAAACTGTTTTTT.

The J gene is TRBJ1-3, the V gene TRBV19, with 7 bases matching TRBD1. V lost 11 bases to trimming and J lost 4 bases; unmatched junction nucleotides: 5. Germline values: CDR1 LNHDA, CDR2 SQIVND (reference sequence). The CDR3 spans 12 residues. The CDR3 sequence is CAVGTAGNTIYF. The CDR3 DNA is TGTGCCGTAGGGACAGCCGGAAACACCATATATTTT.